This TCR beta chain appears in the sequencing data of a study (dated by TCRdb to the mid-2010s). The germline V gene sets CDR1 to MGHDK and CDR2 to SYGVNS. The CDR3 numbers 12 residues from cysteine through phenylalanine. Just CDR3 DNA is preserved here, 36 bases in frame from base 1. The germline V end is reduced by 8 bases and the J end by 10 bases; junction bases left unmatched: 10. Receptor libraries were prepared by RT-PCR. The reads were generated on an Illumina MiSeq. Using fastp trimming at Q25 and MiXCR clonotype assembly, TCRdb reanalyzed the public sequencing data and kept in-frame beta chains. Rows are unified per CDR3 protein, each entry keeping the most common DNA and genes. The sample yields about 700,000 distinct CDR3 sequences; 12% to 15% were counted once. Of the sample, 3% to 4.5% is held by the ten largest clones. This clonotype was seen only a few times. It lacks a known antigen. Per-nucleotide qualities are absent, and no much larger clonotype sits a single base away.

The chain is encoded by TRBV25-1 joined to TRBJ1-2; TRBD1 matches 7 bases in the middle. The TCR originated in a female donor in good health, serving as a healthy control. Sequencing used memory CD4+ T cells from blood. CDR3 sequence: CASGDRYSPYTF. In nucleotide form, the sequence is TGTGCCAGCGGGGACAGATATTCCCCCTACACCTTC.